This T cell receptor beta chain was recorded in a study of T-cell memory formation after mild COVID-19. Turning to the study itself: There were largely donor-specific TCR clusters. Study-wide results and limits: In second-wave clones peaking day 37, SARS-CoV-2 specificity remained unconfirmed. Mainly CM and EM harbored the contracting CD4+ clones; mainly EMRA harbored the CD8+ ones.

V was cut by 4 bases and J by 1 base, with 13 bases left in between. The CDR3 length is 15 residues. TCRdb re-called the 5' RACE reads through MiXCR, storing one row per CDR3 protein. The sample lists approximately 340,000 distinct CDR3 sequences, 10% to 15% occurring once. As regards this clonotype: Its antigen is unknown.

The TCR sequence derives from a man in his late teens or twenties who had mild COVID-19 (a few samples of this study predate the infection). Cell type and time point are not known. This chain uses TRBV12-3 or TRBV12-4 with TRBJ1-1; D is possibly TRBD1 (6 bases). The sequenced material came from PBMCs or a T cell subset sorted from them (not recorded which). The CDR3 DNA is TGTGCCAGCAGTTCCCCGGACAGCCCGAACACTGAAGCTTTCTTT. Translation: CASSSPDSPNTEAFF.